These 10 T cell receptor beta chains were all obtained from the same sample, sequenced in a study of technical replicates of blood from a few donors (dated by TCRdb to about 2017). The library was built by means of the immunoSEQ multiplex PCR assay. TCRdb holds this immuneACCESS table with in-frame rearrangements only. Some clones are missing; in checked studies, unresolved V genes explain under half, and the rest has no known cause. For this sample the table gives about 94,000 clones, of which approximately 95% were detected only once. The ten largest clones add up to 0.36% of the sample. Sequencing used T cells isolated from PBMCs. The receptors originated from a human donor in good health.

The rearrangement uses TRBV7-2 and TRBJ2-7; no clear D gene. There are 13 residues in the CDR3. Trimming took off 3 bases at V and 0 bases at J, with 6 bases between the two ends. CDR1 is SGHTA and CDR2 is FQGNSA in the germline V gene. CDR3 region: CASSFSSSYEQYF. For the CDR3, the DNA is TGTGCCAGCAGCTTTTCTAGCTCCTACGAGCAGTACTTC.

The genes are TRBV27 and TRBJ2-7, with D perhaps TRBD1 (5 bases). V was shortened by 7 bases and J by 1 base, with 11 bases between the two germline ends. Looked up from germline, CDR1 is MNHEY and CDR2 is SMNVEV (reference sequence). The CDR3 has 13 amino acids. The CDR3 DNA follows: TGTGCCAGCACAGACGACAGATCCTACGAGCAGTACTTC. Amino acids: CASTDDRSYEQYF.

The CDR3 spells CASSWTGTNEQYF. DNA for the CDR3: TGCGCCAGCAGCTGGACAGGGACAAACGAGCAGTACTTC. The chain recombines TRBV5-1 with TRBJ2-7, with TRBD1 identical over 8 bases. Germline loops: CDR1 SGHRS, CDR2 YFSETQ. This CDR3 is built from 13 residues. V dropped 3 bases and J dropped 5; count of bases not matched to a gene: 4.

The chain links TRBV2 to TRBJ2-7; 7 positions agree with TRBD1. V dropped 8 bases and J dropped 5; count of bases not matched to a gene: 3. Germline CDR1 and CDR2: SNHLY and FYNNEI. The CDR3 is made up of 11 amino acids. The CDR3 loop reads CASGQANEQYF. For the CDR3, the DNA is TGTGCCAGCGGACAGGCCAACGAGCAGTACTTC. The variable domain in full, completed from reference TRBV2 and TRBJ2-7, reads EPEVTQTPSHQVTQMGQEVILRCVPISNHLYFYWYRQILGQKVEFLVSFYNNEISEKSEIFDDQFSVERPDGSNFTLKIRSTKLEDSAMYFCASGQANEQYFGPGTRLTVT.

The chain couples TRBV27 to TRBJ2-1; the match to TRBD2 covers 7 bases. J was trimmed by 4 bases and V by 2 bases; bases with no gene match: 2. This CDR3 region has 14 residues. Germline CDR1 MNHEY, CDR2 SMNVEV (reference sequence). CDR3 nucleotide sequence: TGTGCCAGCAGTTTAACTAGCGCGTACAATGAGCAGTTCTTC. As protein: CASSLTSAYNEQFF.

This clone has just a few counts. The chain carries TRBV9 and TRBJ1-1; D gene ambiguous. The CDR3 extends over 12 amino acids. Germline V gene data show CDR1 as SGDLS and CDR2 as YYNGEE. V lost 6 bases to trimming and J lost 8 bases, with 14 bases between them. The CDR3 reads CASTGAGTEAFF. The CDR3 DNA is TGTGCCAGCACCGGTGCGGGCACCGAAGCTTTCTTT.

The rearrangement uses TRBV4-1 and TRBJ1-2; D is undetermined. The germline V gene encodes CDR1 MGHRA and CDR2 YSYEKL. V was pared by 3 bases and J by 6 bases, with 8 bases between. There are 12 residues in the CDR3. The CDR3 sequence is CASSHDPDGYTF. CDR3 DNA sequence: TGCGCCAGCAGCCACGATCCGGATGGCTACACCTTC.

V gene TRBV4-3 combines with J gene TRBJ2-3; TRBD2 is a possible D gene (6 bases). The V gene's germline CDR1 is LGHNA and CDR2 YSLEER. Trimming left V 4 bases short and J 3 bases short, with 14 bases between. The CDR3 runs 15 residues. CDR3 nucleotide sequence: TGCGCCAGCAGCCGAAAATGGGGGGTGACAGATACGCAGTATTTT. Translation gives CASSRKWGVTDTQYF.

CDR3 residues: CASSLTLTPSSYNEQFF. The CDR3 bases are TGTGCCAGCAGCTTAACGTTAACCCCGAGCTCCTACAATGAGCAGTTCTTC. The rearrangement links TRBV7-3 to TRBJ2-1, with no clear D. CDR3 size: 17 residues. Trimming stripped 0 bases from V and 0 bases from J, with 12 bases between. Germline V gene sequence: CDR1 SGHTA, CDR2 FQGTGA.

The chain recombines TRBV5-6 with TRBJ2-1; tentatively, D is TRBD1 (5 bases). Trimming took off 3 bases at V and 4 bases at J, with 14 bases between the two ends. CDR3 length: 15 residues. Germline assignment: CDR1 SGHDT and CDR2 YYEEEE. The CDR3 loop is CASSWQGTAYNEQFF. CDR3 sequence (DNA): TGTGCCAGCAGCTGGCAGGGCACTGCGTACAATGAGCAGTTCTTC.